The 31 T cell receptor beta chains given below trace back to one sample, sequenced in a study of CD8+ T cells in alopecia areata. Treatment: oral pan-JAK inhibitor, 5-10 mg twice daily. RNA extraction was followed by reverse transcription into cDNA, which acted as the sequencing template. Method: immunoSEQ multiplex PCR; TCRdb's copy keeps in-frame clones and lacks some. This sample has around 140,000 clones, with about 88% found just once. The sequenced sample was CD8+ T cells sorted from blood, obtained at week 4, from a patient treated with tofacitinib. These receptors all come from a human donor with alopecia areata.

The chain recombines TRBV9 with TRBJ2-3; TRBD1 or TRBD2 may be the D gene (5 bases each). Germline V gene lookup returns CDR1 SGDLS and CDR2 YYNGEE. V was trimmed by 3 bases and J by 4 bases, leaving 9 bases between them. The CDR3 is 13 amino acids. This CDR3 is CASSEGSSDTQYF. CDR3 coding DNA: TGTGCCAGCAGCGAGGGGAGTTCAGATACGCAGTATTTT.

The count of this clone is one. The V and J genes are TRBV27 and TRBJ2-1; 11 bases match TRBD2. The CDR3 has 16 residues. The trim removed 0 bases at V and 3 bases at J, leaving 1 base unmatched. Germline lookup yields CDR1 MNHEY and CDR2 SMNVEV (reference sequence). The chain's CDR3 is CASSLSGTSGYNEQFF. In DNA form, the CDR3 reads TGTGCCAGCAGTTTATCTGGGACTAGCGGCTACAATGAGCAGTTCTTC.

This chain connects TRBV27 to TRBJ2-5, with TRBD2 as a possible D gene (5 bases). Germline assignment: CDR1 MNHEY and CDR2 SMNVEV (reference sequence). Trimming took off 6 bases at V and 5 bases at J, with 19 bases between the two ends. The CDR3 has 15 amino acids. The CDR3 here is CASSTARTGFETQYF. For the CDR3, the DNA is TGTGCCAGCAGCACGGCGAGGACGGGGTTTGAGACCCAGTACTTC.

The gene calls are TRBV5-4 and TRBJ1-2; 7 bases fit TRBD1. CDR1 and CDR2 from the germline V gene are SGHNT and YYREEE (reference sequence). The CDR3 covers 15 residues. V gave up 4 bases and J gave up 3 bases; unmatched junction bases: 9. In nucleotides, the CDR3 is TGTGCCAGCAGCCCGTCCTTAGGGACAGACTATGGCTACACCTTC. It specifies CASSPSLGTDYGYTF.

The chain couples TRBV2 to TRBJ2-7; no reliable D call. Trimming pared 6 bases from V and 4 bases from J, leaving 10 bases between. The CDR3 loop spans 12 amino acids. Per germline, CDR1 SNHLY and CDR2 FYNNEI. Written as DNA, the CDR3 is TGTGCCAGCAGCCCTGTTAGTTACGAGCAGTACTTC. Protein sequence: CASSPVSYEQYF.

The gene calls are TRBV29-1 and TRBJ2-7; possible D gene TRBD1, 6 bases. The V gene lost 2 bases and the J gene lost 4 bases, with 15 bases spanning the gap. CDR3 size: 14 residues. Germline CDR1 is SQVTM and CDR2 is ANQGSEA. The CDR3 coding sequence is TGCAGCGTTGAACCCCTAAGGGGGTCTTACGAGCAGTACTTC. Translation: CSVEPLRGSYEQYF.

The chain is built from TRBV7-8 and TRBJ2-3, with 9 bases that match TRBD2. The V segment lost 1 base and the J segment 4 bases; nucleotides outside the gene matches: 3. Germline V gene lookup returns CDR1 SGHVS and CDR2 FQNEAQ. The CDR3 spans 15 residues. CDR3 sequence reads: CASSLDSGSPDTQYF. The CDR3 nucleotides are TGTGCCAGCAGCTTAGATAGCGGGAGCCCAGATACGCAGTATTTT.

The CDR3 nucleotides read TGCAGCGTTGAAGGGGAAGCCAAAAACATTCAGTACTTC. This codes for CSVEGEAKNIQYF. The V and J genes are TRBV29-1 and TRBJ2-4; no clear D. Germline-derived CDR1 and CDR2 are SQVTM and ANQGSEA. This CDR3 contains 13 residues. Trimming left V 1 base short and J 0 bases short, with 4 bases between.

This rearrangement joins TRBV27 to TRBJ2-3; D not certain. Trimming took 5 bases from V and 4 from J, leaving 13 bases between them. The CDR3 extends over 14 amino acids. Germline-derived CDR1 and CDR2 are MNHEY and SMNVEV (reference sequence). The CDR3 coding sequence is TGTGCCAGCAGTACCTCAAATGGGGCAGATACGCAGTATTTT. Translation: CASSTSNGADTQYF.

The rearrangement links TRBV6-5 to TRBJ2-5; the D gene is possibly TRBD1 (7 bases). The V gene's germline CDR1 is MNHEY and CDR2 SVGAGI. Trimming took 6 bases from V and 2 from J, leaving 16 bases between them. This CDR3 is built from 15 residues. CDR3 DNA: TGTGCCAGCAGCCCTCTCGGGGGACAGCAAGAGACCCAGTACTTC. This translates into CASSPLGGQQETQYF.

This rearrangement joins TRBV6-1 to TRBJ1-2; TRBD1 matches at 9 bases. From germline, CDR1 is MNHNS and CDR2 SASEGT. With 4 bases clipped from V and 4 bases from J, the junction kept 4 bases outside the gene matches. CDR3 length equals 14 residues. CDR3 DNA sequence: TGTGCCAGCAGTGGCACAGGGGGCGCCTATGGCTACACCTTC. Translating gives CASSGTGGAYGYTF.

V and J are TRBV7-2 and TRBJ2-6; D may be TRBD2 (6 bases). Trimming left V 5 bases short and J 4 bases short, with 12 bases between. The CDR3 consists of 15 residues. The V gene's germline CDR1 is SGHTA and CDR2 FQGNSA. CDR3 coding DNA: TGTGCCAGCAGCCGGGAGCCGGACGGGGCCAACGTCCTGACTTTC. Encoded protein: CASSREPDGANVLTF.

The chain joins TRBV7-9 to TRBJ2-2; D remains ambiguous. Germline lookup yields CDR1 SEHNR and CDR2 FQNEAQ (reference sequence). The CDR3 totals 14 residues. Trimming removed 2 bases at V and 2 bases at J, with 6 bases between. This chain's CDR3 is CASSLSSNTGELFF. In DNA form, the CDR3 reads TGTGCCAGCAGCTTAAGTTCCAACACCGGGGAGCTGTTTTTT.

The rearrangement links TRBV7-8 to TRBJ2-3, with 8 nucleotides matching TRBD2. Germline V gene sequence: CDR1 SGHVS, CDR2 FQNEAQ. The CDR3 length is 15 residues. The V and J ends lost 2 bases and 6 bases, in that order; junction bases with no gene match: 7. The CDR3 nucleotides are TGTGCCAGCAGCTTATACGGAGCGGGAGCCGATACGCAGTATTTT. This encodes CASSLYGAGADTQYF.

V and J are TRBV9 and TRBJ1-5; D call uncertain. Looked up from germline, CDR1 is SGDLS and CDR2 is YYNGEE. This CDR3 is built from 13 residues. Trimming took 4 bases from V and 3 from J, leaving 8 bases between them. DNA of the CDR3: TGTGCCAGCAGCTCGGGAAACAATCAGCCCCAGCATTTT. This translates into CASSSGNNQPQHF.

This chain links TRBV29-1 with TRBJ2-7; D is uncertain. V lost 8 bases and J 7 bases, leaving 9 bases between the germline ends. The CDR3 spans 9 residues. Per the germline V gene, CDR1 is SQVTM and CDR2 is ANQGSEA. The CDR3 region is CSIIEEQYF. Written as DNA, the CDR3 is TGCAGCATCATAGAAGAGCAGTACTTC.

The CDR3 nucleotides read TGCGCCAGCAGGTCTAGAAACACCATATATTTT. Amino acids: CASRSRNTIYF. This sequence joins TRBV5-1 and TRBJ1-3; D uncertain. CDR1 is SGHRS and CDR2 is YFSETQ in the germline V gene. The CDR3 has 11 residues. V lost 5 bases to trimming and J lost 5 bases, with 5 bases between them.

Written as DNA, the CDR3 is TGTGCCAGCAGCTTACCCATGGGGGAGCTGTTTTTT. The encoded protein is CASSLPMGELFF. The chain couples TRBV7-9 to TRBJ2-2; D is undetermined. Germline V lookup: CDR1 SEHNR, CDR2 FQNEAQ (reference sequence). The CDR3 runs to 12 residues. The V and J ends lost 2 bases and 8 bases respectively, with 6 bases between them.

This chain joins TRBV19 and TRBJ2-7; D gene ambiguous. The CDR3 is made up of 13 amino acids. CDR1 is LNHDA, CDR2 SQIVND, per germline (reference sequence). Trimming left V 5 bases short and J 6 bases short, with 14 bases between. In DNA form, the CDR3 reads TGTGCCAGTAGTCTTGGAACGCTGGGCGAGCAGTACTTC. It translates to CASSLGTLGEQYF.

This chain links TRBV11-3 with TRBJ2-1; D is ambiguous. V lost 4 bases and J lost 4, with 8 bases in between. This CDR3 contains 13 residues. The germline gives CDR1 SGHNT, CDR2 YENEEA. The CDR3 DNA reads TGTGCCAGCAGCTCAGACGGATACAATGAGCAGTTCTTC. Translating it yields CASSSDGYNEQFF.

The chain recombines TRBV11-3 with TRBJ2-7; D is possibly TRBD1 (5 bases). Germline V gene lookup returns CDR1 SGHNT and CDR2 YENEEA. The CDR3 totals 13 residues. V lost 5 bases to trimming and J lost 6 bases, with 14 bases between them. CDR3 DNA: TGTGCCAGCAGCGCATCCGACAGTAGCGAGCAGTACTTC. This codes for CASSASDSSEQYF.

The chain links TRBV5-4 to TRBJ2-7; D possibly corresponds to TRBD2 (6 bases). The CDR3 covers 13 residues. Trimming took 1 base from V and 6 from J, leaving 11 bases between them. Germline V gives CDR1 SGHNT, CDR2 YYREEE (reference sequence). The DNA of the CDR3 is TGTGCCAGCAGCTTGTACGGGAGTCCCGAGCAGTACTTC. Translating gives CASSLYGSPEQYF.

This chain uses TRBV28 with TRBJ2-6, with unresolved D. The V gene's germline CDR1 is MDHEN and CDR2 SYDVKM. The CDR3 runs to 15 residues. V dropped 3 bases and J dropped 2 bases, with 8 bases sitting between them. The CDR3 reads CASSFMSTGANVLTF. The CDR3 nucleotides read TGTGCCAGCAGTTTTATGAGTACTGGGGCCAACGTCCTGACTTTC.

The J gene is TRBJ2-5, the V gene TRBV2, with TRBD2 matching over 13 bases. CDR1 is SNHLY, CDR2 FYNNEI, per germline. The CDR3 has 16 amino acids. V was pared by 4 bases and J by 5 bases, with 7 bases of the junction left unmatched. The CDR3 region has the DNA TGTGCCAGCAGTGGGACTAGCGGGAGTGTTGATGAGACCCAGTACTTC. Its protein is CASSGTSGSVDETQYF.

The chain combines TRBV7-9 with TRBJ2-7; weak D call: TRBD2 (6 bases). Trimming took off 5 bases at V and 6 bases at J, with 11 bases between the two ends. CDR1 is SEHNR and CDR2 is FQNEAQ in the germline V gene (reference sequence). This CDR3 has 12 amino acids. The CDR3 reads CASSRMGGEQYF. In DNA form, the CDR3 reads TGTGCCAGCAGCCGAATGGGGGGCGAGCAGTACTTC.

CDR3 in amino acids: CASSGGGRAGQPQHF. In DNA form, the CDR3 reads TGTGCCAGCAGTGGCGGGGGCAGGGCAGGACAGCCCCAGCATTTT. The V and J genes are TRBV2 and TRBJ1-5; weak D call: TRBD1 (6 bases). This CDR3 has 15 residues. The germline CDR1 and CDR2 sequences are SNHLY and FYNNEI. V gave up 4 bases and J gave up 7 bases, with 17 bases separating them.

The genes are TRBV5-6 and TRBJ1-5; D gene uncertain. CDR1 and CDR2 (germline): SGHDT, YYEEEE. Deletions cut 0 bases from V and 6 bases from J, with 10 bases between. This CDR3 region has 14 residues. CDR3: CASSLEGRRQPQHF. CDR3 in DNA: TGTGCCAGCAGCTTGGAAGGGAGGCGTCAGCCCCAGCATTTT.

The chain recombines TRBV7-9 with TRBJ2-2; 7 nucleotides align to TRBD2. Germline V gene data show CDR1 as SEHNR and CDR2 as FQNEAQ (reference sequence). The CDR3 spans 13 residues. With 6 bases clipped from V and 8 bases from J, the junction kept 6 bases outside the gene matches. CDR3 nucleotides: TGTGCCAGCAGGCCCAGCGGGGAAGGGGAGCTGTTTTTT. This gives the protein CASRPSGEGELFF.

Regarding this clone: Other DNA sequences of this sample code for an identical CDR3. The CDR3 nucleotides read TGTGCCAGCAGCCTAGCAGATACGCAGTATTTT. It codes for CASSLADTQYF. This chain joins TRBV13 and TRBJ2-3; D gene unclear. V lost 5 bases to trimming and J lost 4 bases, with 4 bases between them. This CDR3 comprises 11 residues. Germline V gene data show CDR1 as PRHDT and CDR2 as FYEKMQ (reference sequence).

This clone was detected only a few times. The DNA of the CDR3 is TGTGCCTGGAGTGTAGGTCCTTGGCAGCCCCAGCATTTT. Translation gives CAWSVGPWQPQHF. The gene calls are TRBV30 and TRBJ1-5; D is uncertain. The CDR3 covers 13 residues. Germline V gives CDR1 GTSNPN, CDR2 SVGIG (reference sequence). The V end was cut by 0 bases, the J end by 7 bases, with 10 bases between. Full variable domain (missing parts from reference TRBV30 and TRBJ1-5): SQTIHQWPATLVQPVGSPLSLECTVEGTSNPNLYWYRQAAGRGLQLLFYSVGIGQISSEVPQNLSASRPQDRQFILSSKKLLLSDSGFYLCAWSVGPWQPQHFGDGTRLSIL.

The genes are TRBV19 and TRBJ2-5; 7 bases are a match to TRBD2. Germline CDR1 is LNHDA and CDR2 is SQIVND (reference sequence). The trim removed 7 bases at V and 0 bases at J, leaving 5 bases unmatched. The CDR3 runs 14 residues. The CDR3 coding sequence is TGTGCCAGTACACCAGGGAGGGACCAAGAGACCCAGTACTTC. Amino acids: CASTPGRDQETQYF.